This T cell receptor beta chain was sequenced during a study of blood T cell repertoires in COVID-19. As for the study in general: The analysed material was cDNA or gDNA that came from T cells, B-cell-depleted T cells, or PBMCs.

V shed 4 bases and J shed 6 bases, with 17 bases lying between them. There are 15 residues in the CDR3. Germline V gene data show CDR1 as KGHDR and CDR2 as SFDVKD. Authors' methods: From reference gene primer amplification, estimates of nucleated cell counts were derived. Some clones are missing from TCRdb's copy, which holds only in-frame ones; the method was immunoSEQ multiplex PCR. The V and J calls and clone size are taken from that table; D and trimming were inferred from the DNA. The sample has fewer than 120,000 clones, about 85% seen once. The sequenced sample was peripheral blood. This chain links TRBV24-1 with TRBJ1-1; D gene ambiguous. The sequence came from a human donor in a cohort sampled during active COVID-19. DNA of the CDR3: TGTGCCACCAGTGAGTCCGGACGCGGGAGCTCTGAAGCTTTCTTT. This translates into CATSESGRGSSEAFF.